The 20 T cell receptor beta chains reported below all come from one sample, sequenced in a study of cytomegalovirus exposure and HLA in healthy donors (dated by TCRdb to 2017 to 2019). The library was built by means of the immunoSEQ multiplex PCR assay. For the multiplex PCR, a mixture combining 60 forward primers for TCR Vbeta segments and 13 reverse primers for TCR Jbeta segments was used. TCRdb mirrors the immuneACCESS table, restricted to in-frame sequences. Some clones are absent from its copies; in checked studies, under half trace to an unresolved V gene, and the reason for the others is unknown. This sample gives some 150,000 clones in total; about a tenth of them show up just once. The ten largest clones add up to approximately 1.8% of the sample. Sequencing used PBMCs. The receptors originated from a male donor in good health and CMV-seronegative.

The rearrangement uses TRBV28 and TRBJ1-5, with a weak D call TRBD1 (5 bases). V was clipped by 7 bases and J by 3 bases, with 13 bases between them. Germline V lookup: CDR1 MDHEN, CDR2 SYDVKM. The CDR3 consists of 14 residues. CDR3 loop: CASTGLGNNQPQHF. The CDR3 DNA reads as TGTGCCAGCACAGGGTTGGGGAACAATCAGCCCCAGCATTTT.

Only a few counts were recorded for this clone. The chain uses TRBV9 and TRBJ1-1, with D tentatively TRBD1 (5 bases). Per the germline V gene, CDR1 is SGDLS and CDR2 is YYNGEE. CDR3 size: 15 residues. The V and J ends lost 7 bases and 2 bases respectively, with 18 bases between them. Here the CDR3 DNA reads TGTGCCAGCCGCTCGGGGGGGATGGAAAACACTGAAGCTTTCTTT. Encoded protein: CASRSGGMENTEAFF.

In this sample, this clone turned up a few times. The V call is TRBV5-4, the J call TRBJ1-2; D not resolved. The CDR3 is 14 residues long. From germline, CDR1 is SGHNT and CDR2 YYREEE (reference sequence). The V end was cut by 4 bases, the J end by 8 bases, with 18 bases between. The CDR3 is CASSAGLALRGYTF. The DNA for the CDR3 is TGTGCCAGCAGCGCGGGCCTTGCTCTAAGGGGCTACACCTTC.

In this sample, this clone turned up a few times. The V call is TRBV5-1, the J call TRBJ2-5, with D possibly matching TRBD1 (6 bases). The CDR3 consists of 13 residues. Trimming stripped 2 bases from V and 5 bases from J, with 10 bases between. Germline CDR1 and CDR2: SGHRS and YFSETQ. The CDR3 sequence: CASSFGQRETQYF. The DNA of the CDR3 is TGCGCCAGCAGCTTCGGACAGAGGGAGACCCAGTACTTC.

The CDR3 nucleotides read TGTGCCAGCTCACCACCGGGGGGGCTAGGTGGCGAGCAGTACTTC. Encoded protein: CASSPPGGLGGEQYF. The chain couples TRBV18 to TRBJ2-7, with D possibly matching TRBD2 (7 bases). Trimming removed 0 bases from V and 6 bases from J, with 15 bases in between. Germline V gene lookup returns CDR1 KGHSH and CDR2 LQKENI. The CDR3 has 15 amino acids.

In this sample, this clone turned up a few times. CDR3 sequence (DNA): TGTGCCAGCAGTCCGGGACTAGCGGGAGTCGGGACAGATACGCAGTATTTT. Encoded protein: CASSPGLAGVGTDTQYF. The chain joins TRBV6-4 to TRBJ2-3; 14 nucleotides align to TRBD2. The J segment lost 3 bases and the V segment lost 5 bases, leaving 7 bases of the junction unmatched. CDR1 and CDR2 from the germline V gene are MRHNA and SNTAGT. This CDR3 contains 17 residues.

A few counts support this clone. The identical CDR3 is also encoded by other nucleotide sequences in the sample. The chain combines TRBV19 with TRBJ1-1; 7 nucleotides line up with TRBD1. Germline CDR1 and CDR2: LNHDA and SQIVND (reference sequence). The CDR3 has 12 residues. V shed 7 bases and J 5 bases; nucleotides not matched to a gene: 4. CDR3 region: CASKDRETEAFF. CDR3 coding DNA: TGTGCCAGTAAAGACAGGGAAACTGAAGCTTTCTTT. Supplemented by reference TRBV19 and TRBJ1-1, the full variable domain reads DGGITQSPKYLFRKEGQNVTLSCEQNLNHDAMYWYRQDPGQGLRLIYYSQIVNDFQKGDIAEGYSVSREKKESFPLTVTSAQKNPTAFYLCASKDRETEAFFGQGTRLTVV.

The table lists this clone with a few counts. The chain is built from TRBV5-1 and TRBJ2-2; TRBD1 is a possible D gene (6 bases). CDR3 length equals 16 residues. Trimming cost V 0 bases and J 4 bases, with 13 bases left between them. Germline values: CDR1 SGHRS, CDR2 YFSETQ. The CDR3 nucleotides are TGCGCCAGCAGCTTGGAGGTACAGGGAAGCACCGGGGAGCTGTTTTTT. Translating it yields CASSLEVQGSTGELFF.

This clone was counted a single time. V is TRBV4-3 and J is TRBJ2-7, with 9 positions matching TRBD2. This CDR3 contains 17 residues. Germline assignment: CDR1 LGHNA and CDR2 YSLEER. V lost 3 bases and J lost 7; bases outside the gene matches: 16. CDR3 nucleotides: TGCGCCAGCAGCCACCCCCTGGGGGATAGCGGGAGAATAGAGCAGTACTTC. Its protein is CASSHPLGDSGRIEQYF.

The chain has TRBV5-1 and TRBJ2-1; D ambiguous. CDR3 length: 12 amino acids. V was trimmed by 0 bases and J by 9 bases, leaving 7 bases between them. Germline-derived CDR1 and CDR2 are SGHRS and YFSETQ. In DNA, the CDR3 is TGCGCCAGCAGCTTGGAGCGAGGTGAGCAGTTCTTC. Translated, it gives CASSLERGEQFF. Drawing the rest from reference TRBV5-1 and TRBJ2-1, the complete variable domain is KAGVTQTPRYLIKTRGQQVTLSCSPISGHRSVSWYQQTPGQGLQFLFEYFSETQRNKGNFPGRFSGRQFSNSRSEMNVSTLELGDSALYLCASSLERGEQFFGPGTRLTVL.

The chain joins TRBV4-3 to TRBJ1-5; D not certain. Germline CDR1 is LGHNA and CDR2 is YSLEER. With 0 bases removed from V and 5 bases from J, the gap between germline ends came to 11 bases. This CDR3 is 15 amino acids long. The CDR3 DNA follows: TGCGCCAGCAGCCAAGAGGCTCGAGGGTATCAGCCCCAGCATTTT. The encoded protein is CASSQEARGYQPQHF.

This clone was observed a few times. This chain connects TRBV7-9 to TRBJ2-7; D is uncertain. CDR3 length: 12 amino acids. CDR1 and CDR2 (germline): SEHNR, FQNEAQ (reference sequence). Trimming stripped 8 bases from V and 5 bases from J, with 13 bases between. CDR3 in amino acids: CASEASAHEQYF. CDR3 nucleotide sequence: TGTGCCAGCGAGGCCTCCGCTCACGAGCAGTACTTC. Drawing the rest from reference TRBV7-9 and TRBJ2-7, the complete variable domain is DTGVSQNPRHKITKRGQNVTFRCDPISEHNRLYWYRQTLGQGPEFLTYFQNEAQLEKSRLLSDRFSAERPKGSFSTLEIQRTEQGDSAMYLCASEASAHEQYFGPGTRLTVT.

J is TRBJ2-3 and V is TRBV5-1; maybe TRBD2 (5 bases). The V gene's germline CDR1 is SGHRS and CDR2 YFSETQ. V lost 0 bases and J lost 1, with 15 bases in between. The CDR3 covers 17 residues. CDR3 region: CASSLALIRAGTDTQYF. CDR3 DNA sequence: TGCGCCAGCAGCTTGGCCCTTATTCGAGCGGGCACAGATACGCAGTATTTT. Using reference TRBV5-1 and TRBJ2-3 for the parts outside the CDR3, the full variable domain is KAGVTQTPRYLIKTRGQQVTLSCSPISGHRSVSWYQQTPGQGLQFLFEYFSETQRNKGNFPGRFSGRQFSNSRSEMNVSTLELGDSALYLCASSLALIRAGTDTQYFGPGTRLTVL.

This clone was seen only a few times. The chain joins TRBV19 to TRBJ2-7; 7 nucleotides line up with TRBD1. CDR3 length: 14 amino acids. Germline values: CDR1 LNHDA, CDR2 SQIVND (reference sequence). Losses at the gene ends were 5 bases for V and 5 bases for J; bases not matched to a gene: 9. CDR3 loop: CASSATQTGDEQYF. CDR3 sequence (DNA): TGTGCCAGTAGTGCCACCCAAACAGGGGACGAGCAGTACTTC.

This clone occurred a few times. CDR3 sequence: CAWSVLRGHEQYF. Here the CDR3 DNA reads TGTGCCTGGAGTGTACTCAGGGGGCACGAGCAGTACTTC. The chain uses TRBV30 and TRBJ2-7; 8 positions agree with TRBD1. The CDR3 contains 13 residues. Germline V gene lookup returns CDR1 GTSNPN and CDR2 SVGIG (reference sequence). J was trimmed by 5 bases and V by 0 bases; bases with no gene match: 3.

The V call is TRBV6-5, the J call TRBJ2-2; D remains ambiguous. Per the germline V gene, CDR1 is MNHEY and CDR2 is SVGAGI. The CDR3 is made up of 15 amino acids. V lost 2 bases and J 3 bases, leaving 10 bases between the germline ends. In DNA, the CDR3 is TGTGCCAGCAGTTACGTGACTGGCGACACCGGGGAGCTGTTTTTT. Translated: CASSYVTGDTGELFF.

The rearrangement joins TRBV6-1 to TRBJ1-2, with D unclear. CDR3 length: 12 amino acids. Trimming took 7 bases from V and 0 from J, leaving 6 bases between them. Looked up from germline, CDR1 is MNHNS and CDR2 is SASEGT. CDR3 DNA sequence: TGTGCCAGCACTGGCCCTAACTATGGCTACACCTTC. This gives the protein CASTGPNYGYTF.

This chain joins TRBV28 and TRBJ2-7; 7 bases are shared with TRBD2. The CDR3 loop spans 14 amino acids. Germline V gene data show CDR1 as MDHEN and CDR2 as SYDVKM. V gave up 6 bases and J gave up 3 bases; unmatched junction bases: 8. CDR3 nucleotides: TGTGCCAGCAGCCAGGGCGGGAGTCTCTACGAGCAGTACTTC. It encodes CASSQGGSLYEQYF.

In its sample, this clone was seen a few times. CDR3 bases: TGCGCCAGCAGCCAAGAAAGGAGGAGGGGGGGACGCACAGATACGCAGTATTTT. This codes for CASSQERRRGGRTDTQYF. This rearrangement joins TRBV4-1 to TRBJ2-3; perhaps TRBD2 as D (7 bases). The ends were cut back, 0 bases at V and 1 base at J, with 17 bases in the middle. The CDR3 is 18 amino acids. From germline, CDR1 is MGHRA and CDR2 YSYEKL.

This clone has more than one count but fewer than ten. The chain uses TRBV6-5 and TRBJ2-1; 8 nucleotides agree with TRBD2. The germline V gene encodes CDR1 MNHEY and CDR2 SVGAGI. Trimming removed 6 bases from V and 7 bases from J; junction bases left unmatched: 11. The CDR3 length is 15 residues. CDR3 region: CASRESGGVGNEQFF. DNA for the CDR3: TGTGCCAGCAGGGAGAGCGGGGGCGTGGGGAATGAGCAGTTCTTC.